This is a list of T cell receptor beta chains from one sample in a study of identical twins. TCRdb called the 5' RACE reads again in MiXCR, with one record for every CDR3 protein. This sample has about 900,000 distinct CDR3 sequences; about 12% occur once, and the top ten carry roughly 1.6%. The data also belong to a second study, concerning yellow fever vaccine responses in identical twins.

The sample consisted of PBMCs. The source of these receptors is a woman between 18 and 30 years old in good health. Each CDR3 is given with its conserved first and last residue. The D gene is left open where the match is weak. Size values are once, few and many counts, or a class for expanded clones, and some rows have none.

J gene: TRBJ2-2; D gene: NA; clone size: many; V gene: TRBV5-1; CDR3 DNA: TGTGCCAGCAGCTTAGGGGAGACCGGGGAGCTGTTTTTT; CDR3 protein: CASSLGETGELFF
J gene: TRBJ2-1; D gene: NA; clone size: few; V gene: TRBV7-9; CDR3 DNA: TGTGCCAGCAGCTTAGCGCTCCGGGAGAGCGTCTACAATGAGCAGTTCTTC; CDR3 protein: CASSLALRESVYNEQFF
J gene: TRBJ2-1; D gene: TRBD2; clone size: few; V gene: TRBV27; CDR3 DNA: TGTGCCAGCAGTTTATTGGGACTAGCGGGAGCTCGCAACAATGAGCAGTTCTTC; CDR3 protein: CASSLLGLAGARNNEQFF
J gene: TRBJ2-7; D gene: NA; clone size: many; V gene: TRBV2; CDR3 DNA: TGTGCCAGCAGTGAAAATGCGGGCCCCACCTACGAGCAGTACTTC; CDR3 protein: CASSENAGPTYEQYF
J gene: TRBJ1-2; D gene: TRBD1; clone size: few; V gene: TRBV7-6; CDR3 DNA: TGTGCCAGCAGCGCGACAGGGGAGGGCTACACCTTC; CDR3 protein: CASSATGEGYTF
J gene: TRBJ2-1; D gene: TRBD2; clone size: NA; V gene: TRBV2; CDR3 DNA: TGTGCCAGCATTCCGGGACTAGCGAACGAAAATGAGCAGTTCTTC; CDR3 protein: CASIPGLANENEQFF
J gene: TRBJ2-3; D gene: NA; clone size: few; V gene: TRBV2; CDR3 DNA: TGTGCCAGCAGTGACCAGTATGGGGGGAGAGGGACAGATACGCAGTATTTT; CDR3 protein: CASSDQYGGRGTDTQYF
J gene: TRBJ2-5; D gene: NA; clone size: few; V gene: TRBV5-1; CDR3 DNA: TGCGCCGGACTCTGGACGGACCAAGAGACCCAGTACTTC; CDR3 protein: CAGLWTDQETQYF
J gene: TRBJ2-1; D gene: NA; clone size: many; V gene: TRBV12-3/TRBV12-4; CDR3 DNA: TGTGCCAGCAGCTTTGGTGAGACTGGGGAGCAGTTCTTC; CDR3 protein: CASSFGETGEQFF
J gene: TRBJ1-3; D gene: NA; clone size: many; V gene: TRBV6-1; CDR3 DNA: TGTGCCAGCAGTGAAAGAGATCTGCAGATAGTATCTGGAAACACCATATATTTT; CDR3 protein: CASSERDLQIVSGNTIYF
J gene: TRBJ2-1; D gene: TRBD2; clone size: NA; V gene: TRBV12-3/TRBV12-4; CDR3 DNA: TGTGCCAGCAGTTTGGGTCTCGGCATTAGCGGGGATGGGCAGTTCTTC; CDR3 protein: CASSLGLGISGDGQFF
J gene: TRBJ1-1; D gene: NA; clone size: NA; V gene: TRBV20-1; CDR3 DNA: TGCAGTGCTAGAGTGGATTCTTTCACTGAAGCTTTCTTT; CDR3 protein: CSARVDSFTEAFF
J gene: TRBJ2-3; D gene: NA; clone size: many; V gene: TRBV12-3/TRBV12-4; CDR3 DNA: TGTGCCAGCAGAGTTTCTAGCGCCGGGGATACGCAGTATTTT; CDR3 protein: CASRVSSAGDTQYF
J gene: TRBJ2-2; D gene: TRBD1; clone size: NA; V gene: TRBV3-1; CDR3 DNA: TGTGCCAGCAGCCGGGGACAGGGCCCTTCGAACACCGGGGAGCTGTTTTTT; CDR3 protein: CASSRGQGPSNTGELFF
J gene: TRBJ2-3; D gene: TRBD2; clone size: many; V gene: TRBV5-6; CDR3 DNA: TGTGCCAGCAGCCCGGGACTAGCGGCAACAGATACGCAGTATTTT; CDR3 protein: CASSPGLAATDTQYF
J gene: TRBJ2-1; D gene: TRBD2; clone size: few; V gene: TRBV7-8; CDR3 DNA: TGTGCCAGCAGCCCCGGGACTAGCGGGACCCGTAACAATGAGCAGTTCTTC; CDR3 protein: CASSPGTSGTRNNEQFF
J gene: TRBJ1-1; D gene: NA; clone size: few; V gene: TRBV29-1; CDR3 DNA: TGCAGCGTTGAATGGTCGGGGTTGGGCACTGAAGCTTTCTTT; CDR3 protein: CSVEWSGLGTEAFF
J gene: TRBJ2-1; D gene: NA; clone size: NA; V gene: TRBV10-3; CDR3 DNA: TGTGCCATCGGTAACTCTCTAGCAGGCAACAATGAGCAGTTCTTC; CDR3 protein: CAIGNSLAGNNEQFF
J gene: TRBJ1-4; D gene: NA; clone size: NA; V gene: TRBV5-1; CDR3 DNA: TGCGCCAGCAGCTTGACCCGGGGTAGGCCGGTGTTTTTT; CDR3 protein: CASSLTRGRPVFF
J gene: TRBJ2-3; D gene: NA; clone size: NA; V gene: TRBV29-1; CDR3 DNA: TGCAGCGCCGTCGGGGGAGATACGCAGTATTTT; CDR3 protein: CSAVGGDTQYF
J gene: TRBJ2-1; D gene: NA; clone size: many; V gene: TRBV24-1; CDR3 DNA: TGTGCCACCAGTTCCCGCCTCGGGGGTTACAATGAGCAGTTCTTC; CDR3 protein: CATSSRLGGYNEQFF
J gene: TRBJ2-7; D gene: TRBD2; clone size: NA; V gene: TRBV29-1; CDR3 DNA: TGCAGCGTTGTCGCGGGGAGCGGGAAGCTGTACGAGCAGTACTTC; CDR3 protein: CSVVAGSGKLYEQYF
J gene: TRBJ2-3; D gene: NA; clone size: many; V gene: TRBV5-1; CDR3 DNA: TGCGCCAGCAGGCAGGGGACCACAGATACGCAGTATTTT; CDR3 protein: CASRQGTTDTQYF
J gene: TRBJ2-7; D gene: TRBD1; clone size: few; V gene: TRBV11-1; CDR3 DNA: TGTGCCAGCAGCGCGGGGACAGGGGGCTTTTACGAGCAGTACTTC; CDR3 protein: CASSAGTGGFYEQYF
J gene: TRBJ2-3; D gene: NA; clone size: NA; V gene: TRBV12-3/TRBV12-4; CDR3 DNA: TGTGCCAGCAGTTTCCCCAGCTCAGATACGCAGTATTTT; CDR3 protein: CASSFPSSDTQYF
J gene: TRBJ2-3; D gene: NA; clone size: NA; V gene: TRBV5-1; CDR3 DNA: TGCGCCAGCAGCTCAGCCTCCGGGCGGTTCACAGATACGCAGTATTTT; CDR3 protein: CASSSASGRFTDTQYF
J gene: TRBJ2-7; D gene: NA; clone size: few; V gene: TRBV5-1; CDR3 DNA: TGCGCCAGCAGCTTTTTGGGCACAGATGGATGGGGGTTGACCTACGAGCAGTACTTC; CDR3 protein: CASSFLGTDGWGLTYEQYF
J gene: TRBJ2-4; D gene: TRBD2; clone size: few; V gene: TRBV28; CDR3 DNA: TGTGCCAGCAGTCTCTTAGCGGGAGTAGCCAAAAACATTCAGTACTTC; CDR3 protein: CASSLLAGVAKNIQYF
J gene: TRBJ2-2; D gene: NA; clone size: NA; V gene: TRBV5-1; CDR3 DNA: TGCGCCAGCAGAAAGGGGACCGGGGAGCTGTTTTTT; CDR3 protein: CASRKGTGELFF
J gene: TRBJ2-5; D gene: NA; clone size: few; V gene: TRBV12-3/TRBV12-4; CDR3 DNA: TGTGCCAGCAGGGGGGGACAGCACCAAGAGACCCAGTACTTC; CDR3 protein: CASRGGQHQETQYF
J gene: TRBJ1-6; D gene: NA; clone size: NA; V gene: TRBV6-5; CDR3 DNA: TGTGCCAGCAGTTACAAGGGACTCCGGGGGTCACCCCTCCACTTT; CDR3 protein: CASSYKGLRGSPLHF
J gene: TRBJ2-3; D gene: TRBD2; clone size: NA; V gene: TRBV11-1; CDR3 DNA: TGTGCCAGCAGGTCGACCTATCCCGGGACTAGCGGGGGGGCCTGGGATACGCAGTATTTT; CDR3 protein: CASRSTYPGTSGGAWDTQYF
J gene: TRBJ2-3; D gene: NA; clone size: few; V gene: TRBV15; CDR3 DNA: TGTGCCACCAGCAGAGCAGGGATTAGCACAGATACGCAGTATTTT; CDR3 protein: CATSRAGISTDTQYF
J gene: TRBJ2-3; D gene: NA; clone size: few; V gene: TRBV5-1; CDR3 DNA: TGCGCCAGCACCGGGACGGTTGATACGCAGTATTTT; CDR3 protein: CASTGTVDTQYF
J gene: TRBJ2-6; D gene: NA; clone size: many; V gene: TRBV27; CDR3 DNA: TGTGCCAGCACCTCCGGGAGCCTCTCTGGGGCCAACGTCCTGACTTTC; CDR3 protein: CASTSGSLSGANVLTF
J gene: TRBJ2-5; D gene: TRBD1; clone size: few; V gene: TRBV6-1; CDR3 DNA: TGTGCCAGCAGGGAGGGACAGGGGGGAGAGACCCAGTACTTC; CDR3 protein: CASREGQGGETQYF
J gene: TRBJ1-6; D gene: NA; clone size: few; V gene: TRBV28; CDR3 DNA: TGTGCCAGCAGTTTCCGAGAGTCCTATAATTCACCCCTCCACTTT; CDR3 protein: CASSFRESYNSPLHF
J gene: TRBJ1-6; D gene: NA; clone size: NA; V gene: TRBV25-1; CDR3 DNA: TGTGCCAGCAGTGAATCGGTACTCTTTGGCTCACCCCTCCACTTT; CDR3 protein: CASSESVLFGSPLHF
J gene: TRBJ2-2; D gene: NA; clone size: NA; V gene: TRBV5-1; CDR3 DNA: TGCGCCAGCAGCATGGAGAGGAGTAACACCGGGGAGCTGTTTTTT; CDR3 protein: CASSMERSNTGELFF
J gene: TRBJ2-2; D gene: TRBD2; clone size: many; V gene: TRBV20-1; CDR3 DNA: TGCAGTGCTGTAGCGGGAATGGCCGGGGAGCTGTTTTTT; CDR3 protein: CSAVAGMAGELFF
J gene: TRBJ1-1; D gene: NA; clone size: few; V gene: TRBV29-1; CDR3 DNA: TGCAGCGTTGTTTCAGGGGCGAACACTGAAGCTTTCTTT; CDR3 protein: CSVVSGANTEAFF
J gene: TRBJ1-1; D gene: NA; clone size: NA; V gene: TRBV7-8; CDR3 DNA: TGTGCCAGCAGCTTAGACTACACGAACACTGAAGCTTTCTTT; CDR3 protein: CASSLDYTNTEAFF
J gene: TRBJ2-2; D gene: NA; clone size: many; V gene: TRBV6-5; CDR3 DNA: TGTGCCAGCAGTTACAATGGGTGGACCGGGACACACACCGGGGAGCTGTTTTTT; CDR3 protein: CASSYNGWTGTHTGELFF